The rows below give T cell receptor beta chains drawn from one sample of a study of T-cell memory formation after mild COVID-19. TCRdb reanalysed the 5' RACE reads using MiXCR and keeps one entry per CDR3 protein. The table includes approximately 210,000 distinct CDR3 sequences, about a sixth detected once. The sample was PBMCs or a T cell subset sorted from them (not recorded which). These receptors came from an adult woman who had mild COVID-19 (a few samples of this study predate the infection). Cell type and time point are not known. The CDR3 runs from the conserved cysteine through the conserved F or W. D genes are given only for firm matches. A row's size may be missing; if present it is once, few, many or a size class.

v_gene: TRBV20-1; d_gene: NA; j_gene: TRBJ2-1; len: 15; abundance: NA; CDR3nt: TGCAGTGCTAAAGGACCCGGGTGGGGTTGGGATGAGCAGTTCTTC; CDR3aa: CSAKGPGWGWDEQFF
v_gene: TRBV12-3/TRBV12-4; d_gene: NA; j_gene: TRBJ1-5; len: 13; abundance: few; CDR3nt: TGTGCCAGCAGTTTCGGGCGCAATCAGCCCCAGCATTTT; CDR3aa: CASSFGRNQPQHF
v_gene: TRBV7-2; d_gene: NA; j_gene: TRBJ2-7; len: 13; abundance: NA; CDR3nt: TGTGCCAGCAGCTTAGCGCAAGGGACCGAGCAGTACTTC; CDR3aa: CASSLAQGTEQYF
v_gene: TRBV3-1; d_gene: NA; j_gene: TRBJ2-3; len: 13; abundance: many; CDR3nt: TGTGCCAGCAGCCAAACTGCCTCAGATACGCAGTATTTT; CDR3aa: CASSQTASDTQYF
v_gene: TRBV7-2; d_gene: NA; j_gene: TRBJ2-1; len: 16; abundance: few; CDR3nt: TGTGCCAGCAGCGTCACCCCAGGGACGGACTCCTCGCAGCAGTTCTTC; CDR3aa: CASSVTPGTDSSQQFF
v_gene: TRBV20-1; d_gene: TRBD1; j_gene: TRBJ2-5; len: 14; abundance: few; CDR3nt: TGCAGTGCCGCCCTTGGGACAGGGAGAGAGACCCAGTACTTC; CDR3aa: CSAALGTGRETQYF
v_gene: TRBV7-6; d_gene: NA; j_gene: TRBJ2-7; len: 15; abundance: NA; CDR3nt: TGTGCCAGCAGCTTAGGAGACGGTAGCTCCTACGAGCAGTACTTC; CDR3aa: CASSLGDGSSYEQYF
v_gene: TRBV12-3/TRBV12-4; d_gene: NA; j_gene: TRBJ2-2; len: 13; abundance: NA; CDR3nt: TGTGCCAGCAGTTTAATAGGGACCGGGGAGCTGTTTTTT; CDR3aa: CASSLIGTGELFF
v_gene: TRBV12-3/TRBV12-4; d_gene: TRBD2; j_gene: TRBJ2-5; len: 15; abundance: NA; CDR3nt: TGTGCCAGCAGTACACGACTAGCGGGGGGAGAGACCCAGTACTTC; CDR3aa: CASSTRLAGGETQYF
v_gene: TRBV29-1; d_gene: NA; j_gene: TRBJ2-7; len: 12; abundance: NA; CDR3nt: TGCAGCGCCACTACTACTAGCTACGAGCAGTACTTC; CDR3aa: CSATTTSYEQYF
v_gene: TRBV7-6; d_gene: NA; j_gene: TRBJ2-3; len: 16; abundance: few; CDR3nt: TGTGCCAGCAGCCCAAGGAGCGGTACGGACACAGATACGCAGTATTTT; CDR3aa: CASSPRSGTDTDTQYF
v_gene: TRBV12-3/TRBV12-4; d_gene: NA; j_gene: TRBJ1-3; len: 11; abundance: few; CDR3nt: TGTGCCAGCAGTTCCCAGAACACCATATATTTT; CDR3aa: CASSSQNTIYF